The entry below gives a single T cell receptor (beta chain) sequence along with its context. Its antigen remains unidentified. Generated by immunoSEQ multiplex PCR, the TCRdb table keeps only in-frame clones and is missing some. The data hold 60,000 or so clones, with about 91% observed a single time. With 7 bases clipped from V and 7 bases from J, the junction kept 3 bases outside the gene matches. The CDR3 loop spans 13 amino acids. Germline CDR1 and CDR2: ENHRY and SYGVKD. The data were taken from a study of cytomegalovirus exposure and HLA in healthy donors. Study summary: Both the 120 or so validation repertoires and the approximately 700 first-cohort repertoires used the same platform, as reported by a later analysis.

Notes on the study in general: Researchers reported that a few CMV-associated chains were confirmed in vitro as CMV antigen-specific.

This clonotype was sampled from a woman in her twenties or thirties in good health and CMV-seronegative. The specimen sequenced was PBMCs. The chain joins TRBV10-3 to TRBJ2-1; 11 bases are a match to TRBD2. The DNA for the CDR3 is TGTGCCATCAAACTAGCGGGAGTAAATGAGCAGTTCTTC. Its translation is CAIKLAGVNEQFF.